This T cell receptor beta chain comes out of a study of a mutant IDH1 vaccine in newly diagnosed glioma. Across the whole study: Vaccination started 4-6 weeks after radiotherapy alone, or with temozolomide cycles. An approximately 62% male, approximately 40% female split and a mean age of approximately 38 years characterized treated patients. Study conclusions and caveats: Variations in leading peripheral T cell clonotypes appeared to have no connection with pseudoprogression. Vaccine-induced responses were seen in roughly 93% of patients, spanning several MHC alleles.

Time point in this sample: week 11, during vaccination. All doses held 300 ug of mutant IDH1 20-mer peptide, with topical imiquimod. Germline V gene data show CDR1 as SGHVS and CDR2 as FQNEAQ. Trimming removed 5 bases at V and 1 base at J, with 9 bases between. The CDR3 has 14 amino acids. Here immunoSEQ multiplex PCR was the method, and the copy in TCRdb shows in-frame clones only, minus some. The data show about 64,000 clones, less than 85% seen once. Points on this clone: Its specificity is not known.

The chain carries TRBV7-8 and TRBJ1-5; possibly TRBD1 for D (5 bases). The clonotype comes from a woman aged 45-60 years with glioma. Sequenced here: PBMCs, sampled from a glioma patient whose treatment included an IDH1 peptide vaccine. The CDR3 DNA is TGTGCCAGCAGCCCCGAGGGGAGCAATCAGCCCCAGCATTTT. Protein sequence: CASSPEGSNQPQHF.